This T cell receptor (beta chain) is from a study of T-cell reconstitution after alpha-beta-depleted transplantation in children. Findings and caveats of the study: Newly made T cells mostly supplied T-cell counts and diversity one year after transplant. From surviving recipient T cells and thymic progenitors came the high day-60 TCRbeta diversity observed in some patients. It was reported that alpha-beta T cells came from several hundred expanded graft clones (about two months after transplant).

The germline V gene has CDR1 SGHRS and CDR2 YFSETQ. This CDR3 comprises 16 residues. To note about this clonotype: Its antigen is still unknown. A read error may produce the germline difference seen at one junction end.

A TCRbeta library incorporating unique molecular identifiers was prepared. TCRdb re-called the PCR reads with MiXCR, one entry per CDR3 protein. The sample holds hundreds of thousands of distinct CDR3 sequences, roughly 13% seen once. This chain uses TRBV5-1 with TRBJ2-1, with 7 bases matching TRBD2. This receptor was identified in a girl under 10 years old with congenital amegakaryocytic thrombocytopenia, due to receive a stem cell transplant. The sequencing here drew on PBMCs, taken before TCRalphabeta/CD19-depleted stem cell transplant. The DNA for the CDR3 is TGCTCCAGCAGCCCGGGACTAACAAGCTCCTACAATGAGCAGTTCTTC. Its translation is CSSSPGLTSSYNEQFF. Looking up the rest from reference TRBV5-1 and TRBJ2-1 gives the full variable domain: KAGVTQTPRYLIKTRGQQVTLSCSPISGHRSVSWYQQTPGQGLQFLFEYFSETQRNKGNFPGRFSGRQFSNSRSEMNVSTLELGDSALYLCSSSPGLTSSYNEQFFGPGTRLTVL.